This TCR beta chain was captured by sequencing in a study of shared clonotypes between healthy human individuals. Study context: There were three CD4 naive, three CD4 memory, two CD8 naive and one CD8 memory plates per donor.

Study-level points and caveats: It was the non-shared clonotypes that had lower generation probabilities than clonotypes shared by all four donors. Naive subsets usually exceeded memory subsets in estimated richness.

Profiled with immunoSEQ multiplex PCR; TCRdb holds only in-frame clones, not every one. The table shows around 2,000,000 clones, with about 95% occurring only once. V was clipped by 0 bases and J by 4 bases, with 16 bases between them. The CDR3 covers 16 residues. Germline CDR1 is LGHNA and CDR2 is YSLEER. Notes on this clone: The antigen is not known.

Positively selected for CCR7, the CD45RO-negative cells used as naive CD8 cells excluded terminally differentiated effector memory CD45RA+ cells. This TCR was recovered from a man younger than 35 in good health. The sample comprised naive CD8+ T cells sorted from blood. The rearrangement joins TRBV4-3 to TRBJ2-7; TRBD2 might be the D (6 bases). The CDR3 spells CASSQDLGSSRYEQYF. In DNA form, the CDR3 reads TGCGCCAGCAGCCAAGATCTCGGGAGTTCTAGGTACGAGCAGTACTTC.